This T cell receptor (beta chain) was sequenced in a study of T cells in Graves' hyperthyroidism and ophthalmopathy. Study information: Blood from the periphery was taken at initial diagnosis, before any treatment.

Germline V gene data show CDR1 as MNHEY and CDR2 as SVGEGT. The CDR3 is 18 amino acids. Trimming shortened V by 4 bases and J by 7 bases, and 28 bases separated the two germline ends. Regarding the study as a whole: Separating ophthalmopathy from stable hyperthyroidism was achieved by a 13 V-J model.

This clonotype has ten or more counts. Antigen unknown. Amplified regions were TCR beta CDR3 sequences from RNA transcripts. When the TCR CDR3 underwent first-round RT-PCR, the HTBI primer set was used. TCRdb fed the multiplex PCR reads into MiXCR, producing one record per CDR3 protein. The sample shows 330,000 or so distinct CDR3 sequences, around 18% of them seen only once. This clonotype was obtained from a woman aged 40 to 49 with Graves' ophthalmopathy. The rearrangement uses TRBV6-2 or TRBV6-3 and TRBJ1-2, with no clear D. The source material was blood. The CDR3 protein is CASSSDRNLNANYGGYTF. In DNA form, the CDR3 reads TGTGCCAGCAGTTCCGACCGGAACCTCAACGCTAATTATGGTGGCTACACCTTC.